The T cell receptor (beta chain) described here comes from a study of T-cell reconstitution after alpha-beta-depleted transplantation in children. Study conclusions and caveats: About two months after transplant, alpha-beta T cells reportedly came from several hundred expanded graft clones.

To note about this clonotype: Its target is not known.

Preparation of the TCRbeta library was carried out with unique molecular identifiers. MiXCR, run by TCRdb on the PCR reads, gives a single entry per CDR3 protein. Of some 830,000 distinct CDR3 sequences in the sample, 15% to 20% were seen once. The ends were cut back, 4 bases at V and 2 bases at J, with 9 bases in the middle. This CDR3 spans 14 amino acids. Germline lookup yields CDR1 LNHDA and CDR2 SQIVND (reference sequence). This chain links TRBV19 with TRBJ2-1; D possibly corresponds to TRBD2 (6 bases). Sequencing used PBMCs, mostly from graft donor cells, obtained 360 days after TCRalphabeta/CD19-depleted stem cell transplant. The receptor was isolated from a male patient younger than 18 who had a stem cell transplant for acute lymphoblastic leukemia, so the T cells may come from the graft donor. The CDR3 is CASSRGEAYNEQFF. As DNA, the CDR3 is TGTGCCAGTAGTAGGGGGGAAGCCTACAATGAGCAGTTCTTC.